The rows below give T cell receptor beta chains drawn from one sample of a study of T-cell reconstitution after alpha-beta-depleted transplantation in children. Each CDR3 protein gets one entry after TCRdb re-called the PCR reads with MiXCR. The sample records some 200,000 distinct CDR3 sequences, about a tenth being singletons. The input for sequencing was PBMCs from the stem cell graft donor, taken from the stem cell graft. These receptors all stem from a human donor who donated a stem cell graft to a child with acute lymphoblastic leukemia. The CDR3 runs from the conserved cysteine through the conserved F or W. A D gene is named only where the DNA matches it firmly. Clone size is shown for a subset of rows, as once, few, many or a class of expanded clone.

clone size	V gene	J gene	D gene	CDR3 DNA	CDR3 protein
.	TRBV2	TRBJ2-5	.	TGTGCCAGCAGTCAGGGAGGGACCCAGTACTTC	CASSQGGTQYF
few	TRBV6-2/TRBV6-3	TRBJ2-3	.	TGTGCCAGCAGTTATGGGAGGATGGCCACAGATACGCAGTATTTT	CASSYGRMATDTQYF
many	TRBV3-1	TRBJ2-3	.	TGTGCCAGCAGCCAAGATATAAGGGGGTCTGCAGATACGCAGTATTTT	CASSQDIRGSADTQYF
many	TRBV20-1	TRBJ2-1	TRBD2	TGCAGTGGGCAAGCGGGGGCCTACAATGAGCAGTTCTTC	CSGQAGAYNEQFF
.	TRBV13	TRBJ1-1	.	TGTGCCAGCAGCTTAGGCCGGACAGTTCGGACTGAAGCTTTCTTT	CASSLGRTVRTEAFF
.	TRBV5-5	TRBJ1-1	.	TGTGCCAGCAGCTTGGTTTTACCGAACACTGAAGCTTTCTTT	CASSLVLPNTEAFF
few	TRBV5-1	TRBJ2-3	.	TGCGCCAGCAGCTTGGATGGGGGTGCGGGCACAGATACGCAGTATTTT	CASSLDGGAGTDTQYF
few	TRBV13	TRBJ2-5	.	TGTGCCAGCAGCCTACGGGACGGACAAGAGACCCAGTACTTC	CASSLRDGQETQYF
many	TRBV12-3/TRBV12-4	TRBJ2-2	.	TGTGCCAGCGTGAAGGTCACCGGGGAGCTGTTTTTT	CASVKVTGELFF
.	TRBV12-3/TRBV12-4	TRBJ1-1	.	TGTGCCAGCAGTTTCATCGGCGGGAACACTGAAGCTTTCTTT	CASSFIGGNTEAFF
.	TRBV6-2/TRBV6-3	TRBJ2-1	.	TGTGCCAGCAGTTACTCGACCCTTTTCGGTGAGCAGTTCTTC	CASSYSTLFGEQFF
many	TRBV5-1	TRBJ2-2	TRBD1	TGCGCCAGCAGTCTAGGACAGGTCCACACCGGGGAGCTGTTTTTT	CASSLGQVHTGELFF
few	TRBV19	TRBJ2-7	.	TGTGCCAGTAGTATAGAAGGGGGGACCTACGAGCAGTACTTC	CASSIEGGTYEQYF
.	TRBV13	TRBJ1-5	TRBD1	TGTGCCAGCAGCGTACGACAGGGGAATCAGCCCCAGCATTTT	CASSVRQGNQPQHF
many	TRBV20-1	TRBJ2-1	TRBD1	TGCAGTGCGCGACAGGGTGTGTACAATGAGCAGTTCTTC	CSARQGVYNEQFF
many	TRBV5-6	TRBJ2-2	.	TGTGCCAGCAGCGCAGGACTGTACACCGGGGAGCTGTTTTTT	CASSAGLYTGELFF
many	TRBV6-6	TRBJ1-1	TRBD1	TGTGCCAGCAGCCGACAGGGAGACACTGAAGCTTTCTTT	CASSRQGDTEAFF
.	TRBV5-1	TRBJ2-1	TRBD2	TGCGCCAGCAGCTGGGGGGGTGACTCCCGGTACAATGAGCAGTTCTTC	CASSWGGDSRYNEQFF
.	TRBV7-9	TRBJ1-5	.	TGTGCCAGCGCCTTAGGGCCTGATCAGCCCCAGCATTTT	CASALGPDQPQHF
few	TRBV20-1	TRBJ1-2	.	TGCAGTGCTAGAGATCCTAACTATGGCTACACCTTC	CSARDPNYGYTF